The sequence of this T cell receptor (beta chain) was determined in a study of blood T cells in healthy people across ages. Study-level information: Using template switching, researchers captured about one barcoded beta molecule for each two T cells.

This clonotype was counted only a few times. With a J-beta primer mix and a sample-barcoded 5' primer, a second PCR ran roughly 7 to 11 cycles. Each cDNA molecule received a tag from a template-switch adaptor that had 12 random nucleotides. One entry per CDR3 protein, called by TCRdb with MiXCR from the 5' RACE reads. The table lists hundreds of thousands of distinct CDR3 sequences, more than 45% of them singletons. Germline V lookup: CDR1 DFQATT, CDR2 SNEGSKA (reference sequence). The CDR3 runs 13 residues. V was clipped by 7 bases and J by 5 bases; unmatched bases: 8. The TCR sequence derives from a man younger than 45 in good health. Sequencing used blood. The chain combines TRBV20-1 with TRBJ2-5; TRBD2 agrees at 9 bases. The CDR3 region is CSVYSLAGETQYF. The CDR3 bases are TGCAGTGTATACAGTCTAGCGGGGGAGACCCAGTACTTC.